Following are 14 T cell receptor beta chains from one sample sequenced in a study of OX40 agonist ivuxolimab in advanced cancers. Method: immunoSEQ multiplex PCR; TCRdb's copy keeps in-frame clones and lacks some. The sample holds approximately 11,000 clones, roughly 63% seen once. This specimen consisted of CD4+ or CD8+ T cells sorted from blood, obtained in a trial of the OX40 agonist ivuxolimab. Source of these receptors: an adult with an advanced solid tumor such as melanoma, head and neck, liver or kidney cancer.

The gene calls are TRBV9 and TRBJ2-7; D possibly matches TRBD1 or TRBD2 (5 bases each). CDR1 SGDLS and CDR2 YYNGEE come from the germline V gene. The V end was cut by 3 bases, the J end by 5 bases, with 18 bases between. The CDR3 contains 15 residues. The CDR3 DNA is TGTGCCAGCAGCGCCGCAGGGCTGGGGAGCGACGAGCAGTACTTC. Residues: CASSAAGLGSDEQYF.

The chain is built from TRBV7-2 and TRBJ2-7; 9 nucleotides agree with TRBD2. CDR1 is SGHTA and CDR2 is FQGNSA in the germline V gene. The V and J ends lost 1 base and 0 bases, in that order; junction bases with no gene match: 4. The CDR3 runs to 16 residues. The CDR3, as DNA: TGTGCCAGCAGCTTAGGTCTAGCGGGGCCCTCCTACGAGCAGTACTTC. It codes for CASSLGLAGPSYEQYF.

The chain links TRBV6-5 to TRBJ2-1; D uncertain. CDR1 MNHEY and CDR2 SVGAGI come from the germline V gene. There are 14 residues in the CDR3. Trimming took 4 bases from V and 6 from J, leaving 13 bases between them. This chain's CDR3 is CASSSSDLGNEQFF. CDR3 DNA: TGTGCCAGCAGTTCGTCGGATTTAGGCAATGAGCAGTTCTTC.

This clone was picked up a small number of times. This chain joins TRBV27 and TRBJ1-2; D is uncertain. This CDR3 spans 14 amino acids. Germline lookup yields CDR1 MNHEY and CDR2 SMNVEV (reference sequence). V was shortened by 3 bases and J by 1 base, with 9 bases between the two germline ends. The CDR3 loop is CASSLGRFNYGYTF. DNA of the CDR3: TGTGCCAGCAGTTTGGGCAGATTTAACTATGGCTACACCTTC.

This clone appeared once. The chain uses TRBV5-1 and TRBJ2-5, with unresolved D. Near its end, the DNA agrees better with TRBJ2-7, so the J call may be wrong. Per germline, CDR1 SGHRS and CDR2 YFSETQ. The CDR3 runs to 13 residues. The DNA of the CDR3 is TGCGCCAGCAGCTTGGTTAGCAACCACGAGCAGTACTTC. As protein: CASSLVSNHEQYF.

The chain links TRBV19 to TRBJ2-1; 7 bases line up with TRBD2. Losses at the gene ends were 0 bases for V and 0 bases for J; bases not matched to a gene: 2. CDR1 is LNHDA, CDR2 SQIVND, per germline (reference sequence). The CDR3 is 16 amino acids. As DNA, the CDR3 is TGTGCCAGTAGTATAGATGCGGGAGTCTCCTACAATGAGCAGTTCTTC. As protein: CASSIDAGVSYNEQFF.

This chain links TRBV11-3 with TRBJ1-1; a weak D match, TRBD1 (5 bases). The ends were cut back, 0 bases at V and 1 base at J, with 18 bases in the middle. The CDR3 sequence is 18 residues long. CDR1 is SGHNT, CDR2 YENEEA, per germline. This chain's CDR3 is CASSLDGGSRAPNTEAFF. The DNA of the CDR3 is TGTGCCAGCAGCTTAGATGGGGGGTCGAGGGCACCGAACACTGAAGCTTTCTTT.

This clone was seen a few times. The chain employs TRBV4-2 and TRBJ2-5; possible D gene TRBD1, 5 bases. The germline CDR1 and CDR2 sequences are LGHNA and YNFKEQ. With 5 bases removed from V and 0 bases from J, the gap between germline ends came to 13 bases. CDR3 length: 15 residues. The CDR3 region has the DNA TGTGCCAGCAGCTTGTGGGGCGCCAACCAAGAGACCCAGTACTTC. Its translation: CASSLWGANQETQYF.

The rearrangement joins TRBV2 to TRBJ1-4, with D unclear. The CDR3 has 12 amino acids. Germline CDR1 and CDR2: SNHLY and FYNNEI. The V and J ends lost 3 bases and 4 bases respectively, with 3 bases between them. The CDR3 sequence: CASSDSNEKLFF. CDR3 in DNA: TGTGCCAGCAGTGACAGTAATGAAAAACTGTTTTTT. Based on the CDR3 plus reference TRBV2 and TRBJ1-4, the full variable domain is EPEVTQTPSHQVTQMGQEVILRCVPISNHLYFYWYRQILGQKVEFLVSFYNNEISEKSEIFDDQFSVERPDGSNFTLKIRSTKLEDSAMYFCASSDSNEKLFFGSGTQLSVL.

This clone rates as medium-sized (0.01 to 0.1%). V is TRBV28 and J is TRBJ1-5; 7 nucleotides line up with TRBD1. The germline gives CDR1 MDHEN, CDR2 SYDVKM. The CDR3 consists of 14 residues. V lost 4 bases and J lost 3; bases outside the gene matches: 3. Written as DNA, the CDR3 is TGTGCCAGCAGTTCCAGGGGGAACAATCAGCCCCAGCATTTT. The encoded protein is CASSSRGNNQPQHF.

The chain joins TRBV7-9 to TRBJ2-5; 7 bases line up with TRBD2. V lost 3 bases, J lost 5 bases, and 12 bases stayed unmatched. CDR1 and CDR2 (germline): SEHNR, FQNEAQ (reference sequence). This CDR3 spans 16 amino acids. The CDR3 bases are TGTGCCAGCAGCTTCTCCTCGGGCGGGAGCCGGGAGACCCAGTACTTC. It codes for CASSFSSGGSRETQYF. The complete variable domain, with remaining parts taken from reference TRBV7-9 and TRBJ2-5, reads DTGVSQNPRHKITKRGQNVTFRCDPISEHNRLYWYRQTLGQGPEFLTYFQNEAQLEKSRLLSDRFSAERPKGSFSTLEIQRTEQGDSAMYLCASSFSSGGSRETQYFGPGTRLLVL.

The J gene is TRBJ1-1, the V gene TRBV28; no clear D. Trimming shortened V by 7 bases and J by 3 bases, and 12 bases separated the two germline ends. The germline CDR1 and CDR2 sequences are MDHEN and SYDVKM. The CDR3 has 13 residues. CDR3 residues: CASTGMTDTEAFF. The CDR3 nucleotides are TGTGCCAGCACGGGAATGACGGACACTGAAGCTTTCTTT.

CDR3 protein: CSAGTSGGNEQFF. The CDR3 DNA is TGCAGCGCCGGGACTAGCGGTGGCAATGAGCAGTTCTTC. The rearrangement joins TRBV29-1 to TRBJ2-1; 11 nucleotides match TRBD2. The CDR3 length is 13 residues. In germline, CDR1 is SQVTM, CDR2 ANQGSEA. V shed 7 bases and J 6 bases; nucleotides not matched to a gene: 5.

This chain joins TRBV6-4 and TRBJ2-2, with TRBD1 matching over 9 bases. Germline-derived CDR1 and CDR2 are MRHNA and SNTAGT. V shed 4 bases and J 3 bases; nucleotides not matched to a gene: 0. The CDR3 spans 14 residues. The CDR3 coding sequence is TGTGCCAGCAGTGGGACAGGGGACACCGGGGAGCTGTTTTTT. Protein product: CASSGTGDTGELFF.